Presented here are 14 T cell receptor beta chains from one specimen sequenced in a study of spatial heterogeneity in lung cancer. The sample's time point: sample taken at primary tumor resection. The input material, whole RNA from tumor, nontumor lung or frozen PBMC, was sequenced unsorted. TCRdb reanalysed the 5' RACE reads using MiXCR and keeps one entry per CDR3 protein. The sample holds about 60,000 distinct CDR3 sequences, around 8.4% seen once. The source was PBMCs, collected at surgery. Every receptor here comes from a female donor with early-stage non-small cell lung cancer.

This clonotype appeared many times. The DNA for the CDR3 is TGTGCCAGCAGTGTGGGAGCGGATACGCAGTATTTT. Amino acids: CASSVGADTQYF. This chain uses TRBV2 with TRBJ2-3, with D tentatively TRBD2 (5 bases). Germline V lookup: CDR1 SNHLY, CDR2 FYNNEI. The V end was cut by 4 bases, the J end by 6 bases, with 8 bases between. The CDR3 covers 12 residues.

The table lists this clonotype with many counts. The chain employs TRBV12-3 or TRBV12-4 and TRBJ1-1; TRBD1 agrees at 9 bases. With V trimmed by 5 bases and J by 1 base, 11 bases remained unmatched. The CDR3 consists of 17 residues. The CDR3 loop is CASSPVPGQGRNTEAFF. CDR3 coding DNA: TGTGCCAGCAGTCCGGTCCCGGGACAGGGAAGGAACACTGAAGCTTTCTTT.

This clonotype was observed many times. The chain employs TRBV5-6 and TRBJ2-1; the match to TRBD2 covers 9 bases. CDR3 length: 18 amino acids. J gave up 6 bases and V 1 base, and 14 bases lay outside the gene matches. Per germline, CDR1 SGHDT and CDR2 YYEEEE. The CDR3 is CASSLTISGGRASNEQFF. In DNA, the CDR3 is TGTGCCAGCAGCTTGACGATCAGTGGCGGGAGGGCCTCCAATGAGCAGTTCTTC.

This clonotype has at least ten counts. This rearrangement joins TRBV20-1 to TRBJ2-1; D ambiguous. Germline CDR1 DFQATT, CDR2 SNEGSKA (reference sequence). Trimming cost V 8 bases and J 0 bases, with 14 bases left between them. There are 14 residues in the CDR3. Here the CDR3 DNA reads TGCAGTTCGATCCGAACGGGCTCCTACAATGAGCAGTTCTTC. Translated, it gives CSSIRTGSYNEQFF.

The CDR3 region is CASSPSPGVREKLFF. The CDR3 nucleotides read TGCGCCAGCAGCCCCTCTCCAGGGGTTCGGGAAAAACTGTTTTTT. V gene TRBV4-1 combines with J gene TRBJ1-4, with a tentative D call TRBD1 (6 bases). Germline-derived CDR1 and CDR2 are MGHRA and YSYEKL. Between the trimmed V and J ends, which lost 4 bases and 8 bases, there was a span of 17 bases. This CDR3 region has 15 residues.

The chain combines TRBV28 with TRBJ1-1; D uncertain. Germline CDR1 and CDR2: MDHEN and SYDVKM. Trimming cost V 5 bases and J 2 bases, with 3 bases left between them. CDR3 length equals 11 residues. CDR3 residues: CASSSNTEAFF. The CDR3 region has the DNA TGTGCCAGCAGTAGCAACACTGAAGCTTTCTTT.

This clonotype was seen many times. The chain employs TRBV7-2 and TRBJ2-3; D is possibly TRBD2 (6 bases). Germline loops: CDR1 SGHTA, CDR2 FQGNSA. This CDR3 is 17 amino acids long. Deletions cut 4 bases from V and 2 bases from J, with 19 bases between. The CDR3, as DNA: TGTGCCAGCAGCTCGCTCGCGGGGCGGGGATTCACAGATACGCAGTATTTT. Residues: CASSSLAGRGFTDTQYF.

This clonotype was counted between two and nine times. The CDR3 sequence: CASSPGTKAEQFF. As DNA, the CDR3 is TGTGCCAGCTCACCAGGAACAAAGGCTGAGCAGTTCTTC. The chain recombines TRBV18 with TRBJ2-1; D call uncertain. This CDR3 is 13 amino acids long. V was pared by 2 bases and J by 9 bases, with 11 bases between. Germline V gene sequence: CDR1 KGHSH, CDR2 LQKENI.

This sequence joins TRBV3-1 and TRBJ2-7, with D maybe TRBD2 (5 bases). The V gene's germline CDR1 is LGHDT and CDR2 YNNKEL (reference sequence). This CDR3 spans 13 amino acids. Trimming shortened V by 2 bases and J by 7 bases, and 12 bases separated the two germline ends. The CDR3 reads CASSQFNSGEQYF. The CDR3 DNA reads TGTGCCAGCAGCCAATTTAACTCGGGGGAGCAGTACTTC.

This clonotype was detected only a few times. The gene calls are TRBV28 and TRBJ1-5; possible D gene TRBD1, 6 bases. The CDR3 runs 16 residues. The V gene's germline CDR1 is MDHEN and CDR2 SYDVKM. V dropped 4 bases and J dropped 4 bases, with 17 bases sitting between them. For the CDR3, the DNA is TGTGCCAGCAGTTCTTACCCTCATACAGGGAATCAGCCCCAGCATTTT. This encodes CASSSYPHTGNQPQHF.

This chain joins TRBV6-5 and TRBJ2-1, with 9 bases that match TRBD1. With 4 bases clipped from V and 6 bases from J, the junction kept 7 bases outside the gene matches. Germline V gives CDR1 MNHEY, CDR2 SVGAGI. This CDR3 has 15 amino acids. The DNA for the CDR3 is TGTGCCAGCAGTTCCGGGACAGGGAGAGGCAATGAGCAGTTCTTC. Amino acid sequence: CASSSGTGRGNEQFF.

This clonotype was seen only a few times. CDR3 bases: TGCAGTGCCACAACTAGCCGCAATGAGCAGTTCTTC. This translates into CSATTSRNEQFF. This chain links TRBV20-1 with TRBJ2-1; possibly TRBD2 for D (6 bases). Germline lookup yields CDR1 DFQATT and CDR2 SNEGSKA (reference sequence). With 6 bases removed from V and 6 bases from J, the gap between germline ends came to 12 bases. CDR3 length equals 12 residues.

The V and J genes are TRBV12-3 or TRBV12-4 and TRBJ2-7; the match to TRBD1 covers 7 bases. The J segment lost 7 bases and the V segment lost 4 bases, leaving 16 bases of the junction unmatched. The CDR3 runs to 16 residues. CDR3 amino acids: CASSSPRGRPSKEQYF. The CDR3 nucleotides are TGTGCCAGCAGTTCGCCAAGGGGGCGACCTTCTAAGGAGCAGTACTTC.

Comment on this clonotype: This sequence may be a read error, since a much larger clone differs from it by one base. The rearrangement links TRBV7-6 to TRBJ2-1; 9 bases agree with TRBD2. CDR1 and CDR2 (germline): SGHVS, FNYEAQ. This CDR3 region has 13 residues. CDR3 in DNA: TGTACCAGCAGCCCCACTAGCGGGAATGAGCAGTTCTTC. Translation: CTSSPTSGNEQFF.